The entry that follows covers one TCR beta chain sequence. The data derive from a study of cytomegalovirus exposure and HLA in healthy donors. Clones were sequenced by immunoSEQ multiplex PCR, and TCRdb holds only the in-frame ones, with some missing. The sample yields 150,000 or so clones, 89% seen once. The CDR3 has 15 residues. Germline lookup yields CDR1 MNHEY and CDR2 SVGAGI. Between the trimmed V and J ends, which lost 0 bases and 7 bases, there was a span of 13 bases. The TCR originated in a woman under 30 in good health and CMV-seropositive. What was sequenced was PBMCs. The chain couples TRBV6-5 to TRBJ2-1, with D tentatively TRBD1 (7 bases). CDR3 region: CASSYSGGGGNEQFF. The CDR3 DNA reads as TGTGCCAGCAGTTACTCAGGGGGCGGAGGGAATGAGCAGTTCTTC.